This T cell receptor beta chain was captured by sequencing in a study of spatial heterogeneity in lung cancer. The study's findings and limits: In tumors, expanded intratumoral alpha and beta TCR counts tracked mutation counts.

One entry per CDR3 protein, called by TCRdb with MiXCR from the 5' RACE reads. The sample contains about 23,000 distinct CDR3 sequences, 6.4% of which appear only once. The time point is: sample taken at primary tumor resection. The input material, whole RNA from tumor, nontumor lung or frozen PBMC, was sequenced unsorted. CDR1 MNHEY and CDR2 SVGEGT come from the germline V gene. V gave up 4 bases and J gave up 0 bases, with 10 bases separating them. The CDR3 covers 15 residues. This clonotype was counted many times. Its antigen is unidentified. Sequencing used lung tumor tissue, obtained at surgery. This TCR was recovered from a male donor with early-stage non-small cell lung cancer. The V and J genes are TRBV6-2 or TRBV6-3 and TRBJ2-1; weak D call: TRBD2 (5 bases). CDR3 region: CASSSGGGSYNEQFF. In DNA form, the CDR3 reads TGTGCCAGCAGTTCGGGCGGAGGCTCCTACAATGAGCAGTTCTTC.